This T cell receptor beta chain originates from a study of T-cell memory formation after mild COVID-19. Across the study: Largely, the TCR clusters proved donor specific.

Regarding the study as a whole: Pre-infection memory contained some responding clones, which suggested that cross-reactive memory had joined. The main location of contracting CD4+ clones was CM and EM, and that of contracting CD8+ clones was EMRA.

CDR1 and CDR2 from the germline V gene are MRHNA and SNTAGT. With 4 bases removed from V and 3 bases from J, the gap between germline ends came to 7 bases. CDR3 length equals 13 residues. Regarding this clonotype: The antigen is unknown.

Sample barcodes and UMIs were carried by the TCR alpha and TCR beta cDNA libraries that 5'RACE generated with constant-segment primers. TCRdb reprocessed the 5' RACE reads with MiXCR, giving one entry per CDR3 protein. The sample lists approximately 290,000 distinct CDR3 sequences; roughly 21% were seen once. The clonotype was recovered from a man younger than 30 who had mild COVID-19 (a few samples of this study predate the infection). Cell type and time point are not known. The chain joins TRBV6-4 to TRBJ2-1; D is perhaps TRBD1 (6 bases). The sample was PBMCs or a T cell subset sorted from them (not recorded which). CDR3 coding DNA: TGTGCCAGCAGTGGGGACAACTACAATGAGCAGTTCTTC. Translating it yields CASSGDNYNEQFF.